What follows is one TCR beta chain and its context. Looked up from germline, CDR1 is KGHSH and CDR2 is LQKENI. V gave up 2 bases and J gave up 1 base, with 8 bases separating them. The CDR3 sequence is 14 residues long. This sample was taken from a study of blood T cell repertoires in COVID-19. Study-wide background: The United States, Italy and Spain supplied acute and convalescent COVID-19 samples.

TCRdb's copy holds only in-frame clones and misses some; the assay was immunoSEQ multiplex PCR. The top ten clones hold under 0.8% of a sample with some 140,000 clones, approximately 85% of them seen once. Sequences were obtained from peripheral blood. The rearrangement uses TRBV18 and TRBJ1-1, with unresolved D. The sequence was obtained from a man aged 60 to 75 with COVID-19, enrolled during active disease. CDR3 residues: CASSPEFPNTEAFF. In nucleotides, the CDR3 is TGTGCCAGCTCACCAGAGTTCCCGAACACTGAAGCTTTCTTT.